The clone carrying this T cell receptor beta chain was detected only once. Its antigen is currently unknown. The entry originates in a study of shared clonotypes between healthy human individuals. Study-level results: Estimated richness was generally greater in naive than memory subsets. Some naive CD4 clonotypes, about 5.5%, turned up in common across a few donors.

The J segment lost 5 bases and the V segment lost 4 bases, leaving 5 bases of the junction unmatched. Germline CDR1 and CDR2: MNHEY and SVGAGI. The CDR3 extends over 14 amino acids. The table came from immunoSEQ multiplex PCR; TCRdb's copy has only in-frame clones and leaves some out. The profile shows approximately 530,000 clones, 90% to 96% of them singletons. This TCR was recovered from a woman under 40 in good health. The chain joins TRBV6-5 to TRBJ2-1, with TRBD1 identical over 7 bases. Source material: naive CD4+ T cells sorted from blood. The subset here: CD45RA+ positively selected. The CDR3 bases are TGTGCCAGCAGTTTTAGGACAGGTAACAATGAGCAGTTCTTC. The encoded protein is CASSFRTGNNEQFF.